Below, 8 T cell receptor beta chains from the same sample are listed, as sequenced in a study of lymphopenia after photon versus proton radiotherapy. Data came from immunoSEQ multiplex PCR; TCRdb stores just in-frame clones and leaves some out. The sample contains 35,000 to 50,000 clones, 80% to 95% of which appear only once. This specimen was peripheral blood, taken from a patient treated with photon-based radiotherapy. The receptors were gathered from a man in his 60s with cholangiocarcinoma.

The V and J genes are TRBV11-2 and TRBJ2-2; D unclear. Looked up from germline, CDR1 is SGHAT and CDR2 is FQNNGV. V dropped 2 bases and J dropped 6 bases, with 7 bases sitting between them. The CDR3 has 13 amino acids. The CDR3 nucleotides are TGTGCCAGCAGCTTATTTGGCTCCGGGGAGCTGTTTTTT. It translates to CASSLFGSGELFF.

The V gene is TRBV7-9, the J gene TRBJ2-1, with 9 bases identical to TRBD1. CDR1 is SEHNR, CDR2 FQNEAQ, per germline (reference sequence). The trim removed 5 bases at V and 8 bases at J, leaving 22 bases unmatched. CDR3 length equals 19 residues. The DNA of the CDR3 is TGTGCCAGCAGCCCTCCTCAACAGACACCGGGACAGGGAATCTATGAGCAGTTCTTC. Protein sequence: CASSPPQQTPGQGIYEQFF.

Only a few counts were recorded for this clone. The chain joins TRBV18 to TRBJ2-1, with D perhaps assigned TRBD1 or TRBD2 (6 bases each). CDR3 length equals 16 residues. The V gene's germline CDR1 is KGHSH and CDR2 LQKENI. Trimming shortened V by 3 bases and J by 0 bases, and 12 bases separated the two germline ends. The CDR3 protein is CASSPYREASYNEQFF. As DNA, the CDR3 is TGTGCCAGCTCACCCTACAGGGAGGCCTCCTACAATGAGCAGTTCTTC.

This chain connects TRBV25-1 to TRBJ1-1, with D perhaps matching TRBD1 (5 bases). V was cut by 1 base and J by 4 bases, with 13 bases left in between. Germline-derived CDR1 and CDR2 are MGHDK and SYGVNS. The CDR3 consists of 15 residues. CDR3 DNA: TGTGCCAGCAGTGAATTAGGGCGAAGGGGCACTGAAGCTTTCTTT. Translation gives CASSELGRRGTEAFF.

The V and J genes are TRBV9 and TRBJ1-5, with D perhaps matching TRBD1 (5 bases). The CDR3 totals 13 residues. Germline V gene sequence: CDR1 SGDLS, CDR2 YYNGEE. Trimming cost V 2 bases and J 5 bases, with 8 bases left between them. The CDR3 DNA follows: TGTGCCAGCAGCGTCCGGGGGGATCAGCCCCAGCATTTT. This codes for CASSVRGDQPQHF. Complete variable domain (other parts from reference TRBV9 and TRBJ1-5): DSGVTQTPKHLITATGQRVTLRCSPRSGDLSVYWYQQSLDQGLQFLIQYYNGEERAKGNILERFSAQQFPDLHSELNLSSLELGDSALYFCASSVRGDQPQHFGDGTRLSIL.

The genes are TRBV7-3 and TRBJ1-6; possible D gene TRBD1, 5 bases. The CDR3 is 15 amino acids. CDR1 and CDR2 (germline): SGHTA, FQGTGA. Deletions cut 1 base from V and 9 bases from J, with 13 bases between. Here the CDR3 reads CASSLMAGTFSPLHF. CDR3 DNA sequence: TGTGCCAGCAGCTTAATGGCAGGGACCTTTTCACCCCTCCACTTT.

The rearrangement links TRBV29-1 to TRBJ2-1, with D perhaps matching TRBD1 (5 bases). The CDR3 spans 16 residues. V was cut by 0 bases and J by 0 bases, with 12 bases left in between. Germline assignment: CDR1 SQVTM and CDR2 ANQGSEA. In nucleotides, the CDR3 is TGCAGCGTTGAAGACCCAGGGAAGAGCTCCTACAATGAGCAGTTCTTC. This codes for CSVEDPGKSSYNEQFF.

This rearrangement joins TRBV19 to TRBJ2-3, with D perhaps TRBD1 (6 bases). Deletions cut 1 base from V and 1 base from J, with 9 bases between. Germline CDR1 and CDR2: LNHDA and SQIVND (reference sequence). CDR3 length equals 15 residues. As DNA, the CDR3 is TGTGCCAGTAGTATAGTTAAGGGGGGCACAGATACGCAGTATTTT. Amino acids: CASSIVKGGTDTQYF.